The 27 T cell receptor beta chains presented below share a single source sample, sequenced in a study of vaccination effects on CD4 cells after COVID-19. Following an approximately eleven-day culture, CD4+ T cells were purified. Participants received two doses of either the BNT162b2 or mRNA-1273 vaccine. The antigens of these receptors remain unknown. Produced via immunoSEQ multiplex PCR; TCRdb's table is partial and in-frame only. The sample yields some 66,000 clones, roughly four fifths seen once. The sample was CD4+ T cells from PBMCs cultured without peptide, taken after COVID-19 vaccination. These receptors originate from a human donor who received a COVID-19 vaccine.

This clone is a singleton in its sample. The chain couples TRBV5-1 to TRBJ1-4; no firm D call. Germline CDR1 and CDR2: SGHRS and YFSETQ. The CDR3 consists of 15 residues. V shed 0 bases and J shed 0 bases, with 6 bases lying between them. CDR3 coding DNA: TGCGCCAGCAGCTTGGCAACGACAACTAATGAAAAACTGTTTTTT. This encodes CASSLATTTNEKLFF.

This sequence joins TRBV5-6 and TRBJ1-2; TRBD1 is a possible D gene (6 bases). This CDR3 contains 15 residues. V lost 2 bases and J lost 1, with 12 bases in between. From germline, CDR1 is SGHDT and CDR2 YYEEEE. In DNA form, the CDR3 reads TGTGCCAGCAGCTTTAGACAGGACTTTAACTATGGCTACACCTTC. The encoded protein is CASSFRQDFNYGYTF.

The J gene is TRBJ2-4, the V gene TRBV2; 7 bases align to TRBD1. J lost 0 bases, V lost 7 bases, and 3 bases had no gene match. The CDR3 spans 14 residues. Germline CDR1 reads SNHLY; CDR2 reads FYNNEI. The CDR3 DNA reads TGTGCCAGCAAACAGGGGTCAGCCAAAAACATTCAGTACTTC. It encodes CASKQGSAKNIQYF.

The chain has TRBV3-1 (or the pseudogene TRBV3-2) and TRBJ1-5; D is uncertain. Deletions cut 4 bases from V and 2 bases from J, with 6 bases between. Looked up from germline, CDR1 is LGHDT and CDR2 is YNNKEL (reference sequence). The CDR3 sequence is 13 residues long. DNA of the CDR3: TGTGCCAGCAGCCCCGCCCGCAATCAGCCCCAGCATTTT. It encodes CASSPARNQPQHF.

The J gene is TRBJ2-3, the V gene TRBV5-1, with 7 positions matching TRBD2. This CDR3 is built from 14 residues. The germline CDR1 and CDR2 sequences are SGHRS and YFSETQ. Unmatched junction bases numbered 7, after V lost 4 bases and J lost 5 bases. CDR3 in amino acids: CASSGGGTIDTQYF. CDR3 DNA: TGCGCCAGCAGCGGCGGGGGAACGATAGATACGCAGTATTTT.

This clone appeared once. V usage is TRBV7-2 and J usage is TRBJ1-3; D may be TRBD1 (6 bases). This CDR3 comprises 15 residues. V shed 1 base and J shed 3 bases, with 10 bases lying between them. Germline V gene lookup returns CDR1 SGHTA and CDR2 FQGNSA. In nucleotides, the CDR3 is TGTGCCAGCAGCTTAGACAGGGTTTTTGGAAACACCATATATTTT. Translated, it gives CASSLDRVFGNTIYF.

V and J are TRBV5-1 and TRBJ2-3, with 10 bases aligning to TRBD2. This CDR3 has 17 amino acids. The germline CDR1 and CDR2 sequences are SGHRS and YFSETQ. V shed 4 bases and J 4 bases; nucleotides not matched to a gene: 12. In DNA, the CDR3 is TGCGCCAGCAGCCCGCCCTTATTAGCGGGGGGCCCAGATACGCAGTATTTT. Protein sequence: CASSPPLLAGGPDTQYF.

V usage is TRBV19 and J usage is TRBJ1-1; a possible D gene is TRBD1 (6 bases). The CDR3 spans 13 residues. Germline loops: CDR1 LNHDA, CDR2 SQIVND (reference sequence). The V end lost 5 bases, the J end lost 2 bases, and 9 bases lay between the germline ends. The CDR3 nucleotides are TGTGCCAGTAGTTCGGACAGAAACACTGAAGCTTTCTTT. It specifies CASSSDRNTEAFF.

This chain connects TRBV24-1 to TRBJ1-2; no definite D call. V dropped 6 bases and J dropped 10 bases, with 14 bases sitting between them. The germline V gene encodes CDR1 KGHDR and CDR2 SFDVKD. This CDR3 is 12 amino acids long. CDR3 protein: CATSYNAGNYTF. The CDR3 DNA follows: TGTGCCACCAGTTATAACGCGGGGAACTACACCTTC.

The chain links TRBV10-3 to TRBJ2-3; 7 nucleotides line up with TRBD2. Germline CDR1 reads ENHRY; CDR2 reads SYGVKD. V lost 6 bases, J lost 0 bases, and 3 bases stayed unmatched. This CDR3 has 14 residues. For the CDR3, the DNA is TGTGCCATCAGAGGGACTACTAGCACAGATACGCAGTATTTT. It specifies CAIRGTTSTDTQYF.

The chain employs TRBV7-9 and TRBJ1-1; D gene unclear. The CDR3 totals 17 residues. Germline V gene lookup returns CDR1 SEHNR and CDR2 FQNEAQ (reference sequence). V was trimmed by 4 bases and J by 5 bases, leaving 23 bases between them. CDR3 in DNA: TGTGCCAGCAGCTCACCTGGAGGAAACATAGGCGGGACTGAAGCTTTCTTT. This sequence encodes CASSSPGGNIGGTEAFF. The whole variable domain, remainder taken from reference TRBV7-9 and TRBJ1-1, is DTGVSQNPRHKITKRGQNVTFRCDPISEHNRLYWYRQTLGQGPEFLTYFQNEAQLEKSRLLSDRFSAERPKGSFSTLEIQRTEQGDSAMYLCASSSPGGNIGGTEAFFGQGTRLTVV.

The table lists this clone with a count of one. The chain recombines TRBV7-2 with TRBJ2-3; a possible D gene is TRBD1 (6 bases). Trimming removed 4 bases from V and 9 bases from J, with 8 bases in between. This CDR3 is built from 11 residues. From germline, CDR1 is SGHTA and CDR2 FQGNSA. CDR3 nucleotide sequence: TGTGCCAGCAGCTCGGGGACAACGCAGTATTTT. Protein product: CASSSGTTQYF. The variable domain in full, completed from reference TRBV7-2 and TRBJ2-3, reads GAGVSQSPSNKVTEKGKDVELRCDPISGHTALYWYRQSLGQGLEFLIYFQGNSAPDKSGLPSDRFSAERTGGSVSTLTIQRTQQEDSAVYLCASSSGTTQYFGPGTRLTVL.

DNA for the CDR3: TGTGCCACCGGGCGGGGGGGCACAGATACGCAGTATTTT. It yields the protein CATGRGGTDTQYF. V and J are TRBV24-1 and TRBJ2-3; 8 bases map to TRBD2. The CDR3 runs to 13 residues. The V segment lost 9 bases and the J segment 1 base; nucleotides outside the gene matches: 2. CDR1 KGHDR and CDR2 SFDVKD come from the germline V gene.

The chain couples TRBV30 to TRBJ1-1; D unresolved. CDR3 size: 13 residues. Trimming left V 2 bases short and J 6 bases short, with 13 bases between. The germline V gene has CDR1 GTSNPN and CDR2 SVGIG (reference sequence). CDR3: CAWSLVGTSEAFF. CDR3 bases: TGTGCCTGGAGTTTGGTAGGAACATCTGAAGCTTTCTTT.

This clone has more than one count but fewer than ten. The chain links TRBV10-1 to TRBJ2-2; D remains ambiguous. With 6 bases removed from V and 0 bases from J, the gap between germline ends came to 2 bases. CDR1 is WNHNN and CDR2 is SYGVQD in the germline V gene (reference sequence). The CDR3 is 12 amino acids. The CDR3 DNA reads as TGCGCCAGCAGCCCGAACACCGGGGAGCTGTTTTTT. It translates to CASSPNTGELFF.

The chain uses TRBV9 and TRBJ2-2; 10 nucleotides match TRBD1. Germline trimming cut 4 bases from V and 7 bases from J; bases unmatched to any gene: 13. Germline V gene data show CDR1 as SGDLS and CDR2 as YYNGEE. The CDR3 covers 17 residues. CDR3 amino acids: CASSQTPGQGGIGELFF. In DNA, the CDR3 is TGTGCCAGCAGCCAAACGCCCGGACAGGGGGGTATCGGGGAGCTGTTTTTT.

The chain joins TRBV5-1 to TRBJ2-5; 13 nucleotides line up with TRBD2. Germline CDR1 reads SGHRS; CDR2 reads YFSETQ. Trimming at V came to 4 bases and at J to 5 bases, leaving 8 bases not matched to a gene. This CDR3 is 16 amino acids long. This CDR3 reads CASSPSSTSGGETQYF. CDR3 bases: TGCGCCAGCAGCCCCTCCTCGACTAGCGGGGGGGAGACCCAGTACTTC.

The genes are TRBV29-1 and TRBJ2-5; D not certain. CDR3 length: 13 amino acids. CDR1 and CDR2 from the germline V gene are SQVTM and ANQGSEA. The V end was cut by 3 bases, the J end by 2 bases, with 10 bases between. CDR3: CSVDFLGQETQYF. The DNA for the CDR3 is TGCAGCGTTGATTTTCTGGGTCAAGAGACCCAGTACTTC.

Details on this clone: Sequence at one end of the junction differs from germline and may be a read error. The rearrangement links TRBV5-8 to TRBJ2-5, with no clear D. Germline CDR1 reads SGHTS; CDR2 reads YDEGEE. CDR3 length: 12 amino acids. CDR3 DNA: TGTGCCAGCAGCTTACACCAGGAGACCCAGTACTTC. It codes for CASSLHQETQYF.

The chain links TRBV7-8 to TRBJ1-2, with a tentative D call TRBD1 (5 bases). With 3 bases removed from V and 6 bases from J, the gap between germline ends came to 14 bases. Per germline, CDR1 SGHVS and CDR2 FQNEAQ. There are 14 residues in the CDR3. The DNA for the CDR3 is TGTGCCAGCAGCTTGGGAGGGGACGTCCATGGCTACACCTTC. It specifies CASSLGGDVHGYTF.

This clone has a handful of counts. The V and J genes are TRBV19 and TRBJ1-5; the D is unclear. The V gene lost 1 base and the J gene lost 1 base, with 11 bases spanning the gap. CDR3 length: 16 amino acids. Germline CDR1 LNHDA, CDR2 SQIVND (reference sequence). CDR3: CASSIAGRGSNQPQHF. The CDR3 DNA reads TGTGCCAGTAGTATAGCAGGACGGGGAAGCAATCAGCCCCAGCATTTT.

The J gene is TRBJ1-5, the V gene TRBV7-8; the match to TRBD1 covers 7 bases. V shed 5 bases and J 0 bases; nucleotides not matched to a gene: 7. Germline V gives CDR1 SGHVS, CDR2 FQNEAQ. There are 16 residues in the CDR3. The CDR3 coding sequence is TGTGCCAGCAGCCTAAGACAGGGTCGTAGCAATCAGCCCCAGCATTTT. Protein product: CASSLRQGRSNQPQHF.

This clone turned up a few times. The DNA for the CDR3 is TGTGCCAGCAGCCCGCAGACGAGCGACGGTTCAAATACGCAGTATTTT. Residues: CASSPQTSDGSNTQYF. J is TRBJ2-3 and V is TRBV7-2; no definite D call. Germline V lookup: CDR1 SGHTA, CDR2 FQGNSA. V lost 5 bases, J lost 7 bases, and 22 bases lay in between. The CDR3 runs to 16 residues.

This chain uses TRBV15 with TRBJ1-3; D not resolved. Germline lookup yields CDR1 LNHNV and CDR2 YYDKDF (reference sequence). V was trimmed by 0 bases and J by 0 bases, leaving 12 bases between them. The CDR3 covers 17 residues. The CDR3, as DNA: TGTGCCACCAGCAGAGAACCTTCGGCACTCTCTGGAAACACCATATATTTT. Encoded protein: CATSREPSALSGNTIYF.

The chain joins TRBV3-1 (or the pseudogene TRBV3-2) to TRBJ1-3, with a possible D match to TRBD1 (5 bases). Per germline, CDR1 LGHDT and CDR2 YNNKEL (reference sequence). This CDR3 has 15 amino acids. The germline V and J ends were trimmed by 2 bases and 7 bases, with 15 bases remaining between them. The CDR3 loop reads CASSQHGTGGNTIYF. CDR3 DNA sequence: TGTGCCAGCAGCCAACACGGGACCGGCGGGAACACCATATATTTT.

The chain combines TRBV27 with TRBJ2-3; D is uncertain. This CDR3 is 13 amino acids long. Germline V gene lookup returns CDR1 MNHEY and CDR2 SMNVEV (reference sequence). Trimming stripped 2 bases from V and 4 bases from J, with 7 bases between. CDR3 sequence reads: CASSLKLPDTQYF. DNA of the CDR3: TGTGCCAGCAGTTTAAAACTCCCAGATACGCAGTATTTT.

This chain connects TRBV7-2 to TRBJ2-3; 10 bases align to TRBD1. This CDR3 comprises 17 residues. Germline assignment: CDR1 SGHTA and CDR2 FQGNSA. V shed 5 bases and J 3 bases; nucleotides not matched to a gene: 11. In DNA form, the CDR3 reads TGTGCCAGCAGCCTTCGGGACAGGGGAAGGTTTACAGATACGCAGTATTTT. Translation: CASSLRDRGRFTDTQYF. Full variable domain (missing parts from reference TRBV7-2 and TRBJ2-3): GAGVSQSPSNKVTEKGKDVELRCDPISGHTALYWYRQSLGQGLEFLIYFQGNSAPDKSGLPSDRFSAERTGGSVSTLTIQRTQQEDSAVYLCASSLRDRGRFTDTQYFGPGTRLTVL.